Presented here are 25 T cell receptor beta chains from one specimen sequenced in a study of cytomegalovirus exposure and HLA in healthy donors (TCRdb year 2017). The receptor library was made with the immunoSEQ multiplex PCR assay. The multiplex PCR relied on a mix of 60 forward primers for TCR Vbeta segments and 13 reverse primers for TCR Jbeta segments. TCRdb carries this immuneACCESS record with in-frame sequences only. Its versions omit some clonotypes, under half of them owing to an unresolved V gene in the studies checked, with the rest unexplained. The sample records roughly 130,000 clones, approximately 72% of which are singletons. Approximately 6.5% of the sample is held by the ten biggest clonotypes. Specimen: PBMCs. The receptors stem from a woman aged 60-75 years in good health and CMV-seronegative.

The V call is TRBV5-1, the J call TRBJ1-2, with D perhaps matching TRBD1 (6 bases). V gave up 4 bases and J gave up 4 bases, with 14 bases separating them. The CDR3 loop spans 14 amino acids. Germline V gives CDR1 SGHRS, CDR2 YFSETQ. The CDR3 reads CASSLEGTIYGYTF. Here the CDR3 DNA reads TGCGCCAGCAGCCTGGAGGGGACAATCTATGGCTACACCTTC.

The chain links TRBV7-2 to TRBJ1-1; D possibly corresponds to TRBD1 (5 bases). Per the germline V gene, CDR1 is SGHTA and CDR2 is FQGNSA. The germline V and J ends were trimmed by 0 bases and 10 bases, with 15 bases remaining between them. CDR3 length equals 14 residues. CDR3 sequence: CASSLAGSGFRAFF. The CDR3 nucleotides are TGTGCCAGCAGCTTAGCTGGGTCAGGGTTTCGAGCTTTCTTT.

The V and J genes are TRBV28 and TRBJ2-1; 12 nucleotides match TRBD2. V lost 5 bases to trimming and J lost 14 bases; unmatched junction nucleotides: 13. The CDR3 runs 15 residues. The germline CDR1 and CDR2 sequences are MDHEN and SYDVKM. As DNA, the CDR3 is TGTGCCAGCAGTACCCGAAGGGATCTAGCGGGAGGGGAGTTCTTC. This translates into CASSTRRDLAGGEFF.

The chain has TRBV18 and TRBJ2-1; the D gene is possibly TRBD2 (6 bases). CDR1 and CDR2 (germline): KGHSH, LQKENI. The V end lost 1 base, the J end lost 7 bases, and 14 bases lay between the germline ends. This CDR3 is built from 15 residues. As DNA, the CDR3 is TGTGCCAGCTCACCACTCCACTTGAGCGGGAATGAGCAGTTCTTC. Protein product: CASSPLHLSGNEQFF.

The CDR3 protein is CASSVAAAGGDYGYTF. The CDR3 DNA follows: TGTGCCAGCAGCGTAGCAGCGGCAGGGGGAGACTATGGCTACACCTTC. J is TRBJ1-2 and V is TRBV9; 7 bases match TRBD1. Germline V CDR1 and CDR2: SGDLS, YYNGEE. V trimming: 0 bases; J trimming: 3 bases; junction bases outside the gene matches: 8. The CDR3 has 16 amino acids. Filled out from reference TRBV9 and TRBJ1-2, the complete variable domain reads DSGVTQTPKHLITATGQRVTLRCSPRSGDLSVYWYQQSLDQGLQFLIQYYNGEERAKGNILERFSAQQFPDLHSELNLSSLELGDSALYFCASSVAAAGGDYGYTFGSGTRLTVV.

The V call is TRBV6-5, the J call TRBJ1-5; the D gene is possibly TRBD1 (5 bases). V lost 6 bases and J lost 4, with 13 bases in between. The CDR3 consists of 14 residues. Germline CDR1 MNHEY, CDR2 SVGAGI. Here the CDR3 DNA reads TGTGCCAGCAGCCCCTCCCGGACAAATCAGCCCCAGCATTTT. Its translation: CASSPSRTNQPQHF.

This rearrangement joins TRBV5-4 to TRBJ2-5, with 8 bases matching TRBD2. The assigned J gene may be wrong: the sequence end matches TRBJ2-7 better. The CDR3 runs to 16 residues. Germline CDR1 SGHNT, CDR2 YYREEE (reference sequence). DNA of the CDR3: TGTGCCAGCAGCAGATCCCCTTTCGGGGGGGCTGACGAGCAGTACTTC. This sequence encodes CASSRSPFGGADEQYF.

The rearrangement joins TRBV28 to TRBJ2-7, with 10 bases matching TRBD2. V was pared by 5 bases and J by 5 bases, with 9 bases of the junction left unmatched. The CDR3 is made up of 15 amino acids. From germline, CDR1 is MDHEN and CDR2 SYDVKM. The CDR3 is CASSGWSSGSHEQYF. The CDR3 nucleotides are TGTGCCAGCAGTGGGTGGTCTAGCGGGAGCCACGAGCAGTACTTC.

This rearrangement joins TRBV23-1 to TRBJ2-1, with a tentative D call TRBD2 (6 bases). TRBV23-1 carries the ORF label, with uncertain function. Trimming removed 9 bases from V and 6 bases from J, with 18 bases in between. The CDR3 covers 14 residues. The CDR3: CARAAAGSCNEQFF. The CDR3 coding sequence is TGCGCCAGGGCAGCGGCGGGGAGTTGCAATGAGCAGTTCTTC.

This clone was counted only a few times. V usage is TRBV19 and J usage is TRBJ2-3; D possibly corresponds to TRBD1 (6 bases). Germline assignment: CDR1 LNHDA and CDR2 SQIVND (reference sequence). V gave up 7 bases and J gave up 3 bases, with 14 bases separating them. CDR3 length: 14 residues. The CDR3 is CASKAGRGTDTQYF. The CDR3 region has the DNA TGTGCCAGTAAGGCGGGCAGGGGAACAGATACGCAGTATTTT.

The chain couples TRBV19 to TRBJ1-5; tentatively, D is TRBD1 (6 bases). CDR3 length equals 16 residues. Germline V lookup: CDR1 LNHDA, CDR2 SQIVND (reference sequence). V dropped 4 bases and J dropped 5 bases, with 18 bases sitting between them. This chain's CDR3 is CASSRMSGGRDQPQHF. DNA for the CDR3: TGTGCCAGTAGTAGGATGAGCGGGGGGCGCGATCAGCCCCAGCATTTT.

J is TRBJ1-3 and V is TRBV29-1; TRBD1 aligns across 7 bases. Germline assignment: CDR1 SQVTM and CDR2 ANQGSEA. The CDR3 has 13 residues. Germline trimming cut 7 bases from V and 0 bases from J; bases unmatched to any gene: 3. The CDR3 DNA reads TGCAGCGCCCAGGGGGGCTCTGGAAACACCATATATTTT. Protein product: CSAQGGSGNTIYF.

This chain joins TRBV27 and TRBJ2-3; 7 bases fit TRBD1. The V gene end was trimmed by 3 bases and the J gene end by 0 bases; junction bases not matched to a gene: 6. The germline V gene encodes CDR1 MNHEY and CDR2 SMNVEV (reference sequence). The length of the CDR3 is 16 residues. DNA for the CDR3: TGTGCCAGCAGTTTTACCGGGACAGCTAGCACAGATACGCAGTATTTT. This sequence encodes CASSFTGTASTDTQYF.

This CDR3 reads CASPRRGAYNEQFF. CDR3 sequence (DNA): TGTGCCAGCCCCCGGCGGGGGGCCTACAATGAGCAGTTCTTC. The V call is TRBV19, the J call TRBJ2-1; TRBD2 aligns across 8 bases. This CDR3 has 14 residues. J gave up 2 bases and V 9 bases, and 6 bases lay outside the gene matches. Germline V gives CDR1 LNHDA, CDR2 SQIVND (reference sequence).

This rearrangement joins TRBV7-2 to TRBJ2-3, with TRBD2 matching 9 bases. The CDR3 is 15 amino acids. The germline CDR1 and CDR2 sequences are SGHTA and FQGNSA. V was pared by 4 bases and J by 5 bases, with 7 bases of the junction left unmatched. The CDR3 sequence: CASSWGGRAEDTQYF. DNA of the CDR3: TGTGCCAGCAGCTGGGGCGGGAGGGCGGAAGATACGCAGTATTTT.

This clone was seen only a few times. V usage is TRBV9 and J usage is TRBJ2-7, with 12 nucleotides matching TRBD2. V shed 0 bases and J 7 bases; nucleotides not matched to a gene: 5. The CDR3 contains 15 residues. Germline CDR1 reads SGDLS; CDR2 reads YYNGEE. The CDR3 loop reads CASSVAASGRGEQYF. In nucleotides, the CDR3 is TGTGCCAGCAGCGTAGCCGCTAGCGGGAGGGGTGAGCAGTACTTC. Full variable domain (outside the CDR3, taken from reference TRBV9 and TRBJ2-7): DSGVTQTPKHLITATGQRVTLRCSPRSGDLSVYWYQQSLDQGLQFLIQYYNGEERAKGNILERFSAQQFPDLHSELNLSSLELGDSALYFCASSVAASGRGEQYFGPGTRLTVT.

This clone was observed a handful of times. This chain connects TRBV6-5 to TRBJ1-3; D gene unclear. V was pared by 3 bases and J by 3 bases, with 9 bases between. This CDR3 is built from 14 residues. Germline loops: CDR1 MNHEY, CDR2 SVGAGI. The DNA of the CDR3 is TGTGCCAGCAGTTATGGGCCAGGTGGAAACACCATATATTTT. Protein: CASSYGPGGNTIYF.

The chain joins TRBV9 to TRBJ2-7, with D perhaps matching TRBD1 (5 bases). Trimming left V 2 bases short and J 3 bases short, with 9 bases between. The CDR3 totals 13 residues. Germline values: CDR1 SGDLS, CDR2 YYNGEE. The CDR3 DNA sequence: TGTGCCAGCAGCGTGGGGCCCTTCTACGAGCAGTACTTC. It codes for CASSVGPFYEQYF.

For the CDR3, the DNA is TGTGCCAGCAGCCCCGGGACTACCTTACAAGAGACCCAGTACTTC. Its protein product is CASSPGTTLQETQYF. V gene TRBV11-2 combines with J gene TRBJ2-5; 7 bases match TRBD2. The CDR3 runs to 15 residues. The V gene's germline CDR1 is SGHAT and CDR2 FQNNGV. V trimming: 5 bases; J trimming: 2 bases; junction bases outside the gene matches: 8.

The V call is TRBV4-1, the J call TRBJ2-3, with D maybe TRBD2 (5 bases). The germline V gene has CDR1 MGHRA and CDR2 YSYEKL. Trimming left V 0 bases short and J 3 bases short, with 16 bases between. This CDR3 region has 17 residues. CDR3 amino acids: CASSQDGAGRRTDTQYF. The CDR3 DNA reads TGCGCCAGCAGCCAAGATGGTGCGGGCCGAAGGACAGATACGCAGTATTTT.

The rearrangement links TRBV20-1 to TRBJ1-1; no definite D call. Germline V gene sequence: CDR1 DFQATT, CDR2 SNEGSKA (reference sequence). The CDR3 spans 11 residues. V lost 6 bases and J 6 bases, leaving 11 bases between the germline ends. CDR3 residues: CSALLRSEAFF. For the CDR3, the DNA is TGCAGTGCCCTCTTGAGATCTGAAGCTTTCTTT.

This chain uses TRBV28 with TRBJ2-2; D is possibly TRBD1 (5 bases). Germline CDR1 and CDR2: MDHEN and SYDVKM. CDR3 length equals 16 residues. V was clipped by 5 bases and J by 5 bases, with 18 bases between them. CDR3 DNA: TGTGCCAGCAGTCCGACCTCAGGGAAGGGGACCGGGGAGCTGTTTTTT. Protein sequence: CASSPTSGKGTGELFF.

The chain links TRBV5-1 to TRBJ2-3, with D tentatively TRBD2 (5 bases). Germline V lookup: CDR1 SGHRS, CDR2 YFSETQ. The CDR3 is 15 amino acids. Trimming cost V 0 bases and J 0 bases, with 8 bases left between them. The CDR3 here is CASSLAASSTDTQYF. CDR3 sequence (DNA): TGCGCCAGCAGCTTGGCAGCTAGCAGCACAGATACGCAGTATTTT.

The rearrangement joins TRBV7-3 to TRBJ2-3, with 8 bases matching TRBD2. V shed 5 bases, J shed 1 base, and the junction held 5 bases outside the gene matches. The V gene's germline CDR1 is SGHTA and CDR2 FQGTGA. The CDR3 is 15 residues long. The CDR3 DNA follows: TGTGCCAGCAGCCCGCCGGGGGGGGGCACAGATACGCAGTATTTT. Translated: CASSPPGGGTDTQYF.

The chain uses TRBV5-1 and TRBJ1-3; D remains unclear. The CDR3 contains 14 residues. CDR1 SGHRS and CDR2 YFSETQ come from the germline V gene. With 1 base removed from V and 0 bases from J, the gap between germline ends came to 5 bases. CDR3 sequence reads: CASSLTVSGNTIYF. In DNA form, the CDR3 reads TGCGCCAGCAGCTTGACAGTCTCTGGAAACACCATATATTTT.